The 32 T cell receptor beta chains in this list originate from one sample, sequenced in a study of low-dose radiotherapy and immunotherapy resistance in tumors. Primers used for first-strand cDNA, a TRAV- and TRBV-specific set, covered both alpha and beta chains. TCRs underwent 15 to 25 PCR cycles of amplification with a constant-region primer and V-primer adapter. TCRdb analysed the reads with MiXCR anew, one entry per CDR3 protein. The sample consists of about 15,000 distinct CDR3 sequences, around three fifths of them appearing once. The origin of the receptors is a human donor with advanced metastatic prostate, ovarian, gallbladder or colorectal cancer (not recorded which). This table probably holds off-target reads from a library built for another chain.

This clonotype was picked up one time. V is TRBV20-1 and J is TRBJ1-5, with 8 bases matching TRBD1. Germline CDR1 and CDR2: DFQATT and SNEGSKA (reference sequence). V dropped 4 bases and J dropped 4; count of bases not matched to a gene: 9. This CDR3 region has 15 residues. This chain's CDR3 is CSANDRGLLNQPQHF. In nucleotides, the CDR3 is TGCAGTGCTAATGACAGGGGCCTTTTGAATCAGCCCCAGCATTTT.

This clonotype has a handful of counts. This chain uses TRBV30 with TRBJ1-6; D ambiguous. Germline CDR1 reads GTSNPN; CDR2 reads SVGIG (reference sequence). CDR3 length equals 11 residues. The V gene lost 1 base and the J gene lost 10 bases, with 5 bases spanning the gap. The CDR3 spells CAWSGVSPLHF. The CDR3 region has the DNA TGTGCCTGGAGTGGAGTATCACCCCTCCACTTT.

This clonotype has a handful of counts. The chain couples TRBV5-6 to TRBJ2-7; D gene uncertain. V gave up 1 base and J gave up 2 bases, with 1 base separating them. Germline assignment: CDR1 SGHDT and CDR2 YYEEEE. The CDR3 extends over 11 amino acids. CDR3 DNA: TGTGCCAGCAGCTTGCCCTACGAGCAGTACTTC. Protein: CASSLPYEQYF.

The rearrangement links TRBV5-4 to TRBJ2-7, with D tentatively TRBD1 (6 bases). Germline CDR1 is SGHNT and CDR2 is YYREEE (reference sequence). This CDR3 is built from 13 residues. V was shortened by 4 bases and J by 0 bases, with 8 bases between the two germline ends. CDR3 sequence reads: CASSVGASYEQYF. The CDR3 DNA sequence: TGTGCCAGCAGCGTGGGGGCCTCCTACGAGCAGTACTTC. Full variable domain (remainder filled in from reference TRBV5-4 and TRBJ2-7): ETGVTQSPTHLIKTRGQQVTLRCSSQSGHNTVSWYQQALGQGPQFIFQYYREEENGRGNFPPRFSGLQFPNYSSELNVNALELDDSALYLCASSVGASYEQYFGPGTRLTVT.

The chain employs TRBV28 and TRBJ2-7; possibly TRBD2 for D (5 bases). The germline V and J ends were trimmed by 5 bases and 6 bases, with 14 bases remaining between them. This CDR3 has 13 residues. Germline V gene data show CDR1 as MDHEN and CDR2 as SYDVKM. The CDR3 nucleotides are TGTGCCAGCAGTGGGTTGCGGGCCGGCGAGCAGTACTTC. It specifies CASSGLRAGEQYF.

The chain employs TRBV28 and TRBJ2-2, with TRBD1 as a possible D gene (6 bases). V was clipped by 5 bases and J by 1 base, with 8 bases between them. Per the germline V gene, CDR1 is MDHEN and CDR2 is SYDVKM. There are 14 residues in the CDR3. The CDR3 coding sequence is TGTGCCAGCAGTGAGGGACAGAACACCGGGGAGCTGTTTTTT. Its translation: CASSEGQNTGELFF.

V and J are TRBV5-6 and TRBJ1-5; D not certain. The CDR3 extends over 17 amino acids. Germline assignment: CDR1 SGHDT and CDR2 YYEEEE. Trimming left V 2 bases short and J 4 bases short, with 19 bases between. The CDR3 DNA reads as TGTGCCAGCAGCTTTCGGGAGCCAAGGGCTACTAATCAGCCCCAGCATTTT. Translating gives CASSFREPRATNQPQHF.

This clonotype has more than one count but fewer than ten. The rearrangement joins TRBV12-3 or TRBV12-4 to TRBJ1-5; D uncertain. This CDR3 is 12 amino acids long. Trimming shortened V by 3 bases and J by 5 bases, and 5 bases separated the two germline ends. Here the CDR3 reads CASSFRYQPQHF. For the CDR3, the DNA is TGTGCCAGCAGTTTCAGGTATCAGCCCCAGCATTTT.

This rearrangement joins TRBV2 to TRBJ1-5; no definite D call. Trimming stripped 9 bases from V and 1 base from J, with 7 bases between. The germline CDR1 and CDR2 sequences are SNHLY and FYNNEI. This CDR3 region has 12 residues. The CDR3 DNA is TGTGCCAGTACGGGGAGCAATCAGCCCCAGCATTTT. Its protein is CASTGSNQPQHF.

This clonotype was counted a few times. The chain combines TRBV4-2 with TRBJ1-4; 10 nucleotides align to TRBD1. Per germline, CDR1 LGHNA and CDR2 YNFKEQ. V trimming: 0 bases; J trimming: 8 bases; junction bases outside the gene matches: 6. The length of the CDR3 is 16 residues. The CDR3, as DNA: TGTGCCAGCAGCCAAGATAAGGGGACAGGGGAGGAAAAACTGTTTTTT. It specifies CASSQDKGTGEEKLFF.

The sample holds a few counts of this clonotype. CDR3 sequence: CSVLDRDTEAFF. In DNA, the CDR3 is TGCAGCGTCCTGGACAGGGACACTGAAGCTTTCTTT. V usage is TRBV29-1 and J usage is TRBJ1-1; 8 positions match TRBD1. CDR3 length: 12 residues. With V trimmed by 6 bases and J by 3 bases, 3 bases remained unmatched. Germline CDR1 reads SQVTM; CDR2 reads ANQGSEA.

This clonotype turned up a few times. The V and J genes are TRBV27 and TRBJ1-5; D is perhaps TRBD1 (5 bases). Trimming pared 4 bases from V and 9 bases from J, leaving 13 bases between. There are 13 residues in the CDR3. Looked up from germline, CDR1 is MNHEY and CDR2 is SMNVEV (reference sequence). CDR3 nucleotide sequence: TGTGCCAGCAGTTCCAGGGTCTCCCGGCCCCAGCATTTT. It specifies CASSSRVSRPQHF.

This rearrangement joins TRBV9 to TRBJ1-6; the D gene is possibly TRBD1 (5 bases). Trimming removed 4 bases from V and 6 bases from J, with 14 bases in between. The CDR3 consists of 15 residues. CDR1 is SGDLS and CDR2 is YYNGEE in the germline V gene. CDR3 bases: TGTGCCAGCAGCCCCCTGGGACTTCTTAATTCACCCCTCCACTTT. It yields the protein CASSPLGLLNSPLHF.

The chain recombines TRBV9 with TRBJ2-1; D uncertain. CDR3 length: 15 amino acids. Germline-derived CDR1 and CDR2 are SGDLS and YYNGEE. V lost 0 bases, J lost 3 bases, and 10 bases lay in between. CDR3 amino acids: CASSVGVTFYNEQFF. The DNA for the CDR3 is TGTGCCAGCAGCGTAGGAGTAACATTCTACAATGAGCAGTTCTTC.

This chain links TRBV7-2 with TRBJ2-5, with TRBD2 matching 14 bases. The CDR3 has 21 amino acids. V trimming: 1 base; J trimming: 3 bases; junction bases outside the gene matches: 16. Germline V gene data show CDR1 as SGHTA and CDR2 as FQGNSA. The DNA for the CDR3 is TGTGCCAGCAGCTTAGTAGGCGGCCCGGGACTAGCGGGAGCTGGGGAAGAGACCCAGTACTTC. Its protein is CASSLVGGPGLAGAGEETQYF. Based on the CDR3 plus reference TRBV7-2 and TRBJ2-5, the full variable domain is GAGVSQSPSNKVTEKGKDVELRCDPISGHTALYWYRQSLGQGLEFLIYFQGNSAPDKSGLPSDRFSAERTGGSVSTLTIQRTQQEDSAVYLCASSLVGGPGLAGAGEETQYFGPGTRLLVL.

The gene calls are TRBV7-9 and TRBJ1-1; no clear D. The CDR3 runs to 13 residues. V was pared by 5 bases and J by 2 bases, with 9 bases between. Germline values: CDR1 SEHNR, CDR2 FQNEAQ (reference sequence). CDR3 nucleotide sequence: TGTGCCAGCAGCAAAGGCGGAAACACTGAAGCTTTCTTT. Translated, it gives CASSKGGNTEAFF.

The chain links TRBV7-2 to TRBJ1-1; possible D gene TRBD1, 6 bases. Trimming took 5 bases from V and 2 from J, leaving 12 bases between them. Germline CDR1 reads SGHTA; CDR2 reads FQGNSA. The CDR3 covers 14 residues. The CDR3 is CASSEPGHNTEAFF. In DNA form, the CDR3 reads TGTGCCAGCAGCGAACCGGGACACAACACTGAAGCTTTCTTT.

The chain's CDR3 is CASSLGTSGIEQYF. CDR3 in DNA: TGTGCCAGCAGCCTCGGGACCTCTGGGATTGAGCAGTACTTC. The chain uses TRBV7-6 and TRBJ2-7; D may correspond to TRBD1 or TRBD2 (5 bases each). The CDR3 is 14 residues long. Looked up from germline, CDR1 is SGHVS and CDR2 is FNYEAQ. V lost 5 bases and J 7 bases, leaving 18 bases between the germline ends.

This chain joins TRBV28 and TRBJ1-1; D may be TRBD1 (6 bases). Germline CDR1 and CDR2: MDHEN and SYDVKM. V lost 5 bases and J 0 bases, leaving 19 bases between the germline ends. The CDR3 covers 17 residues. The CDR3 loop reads CASSTRQRGIMNTEAFF. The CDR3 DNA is TGTGCCAGCAGTACCAGACAGAGGGGGATAATGAACACTGAAGCTTTCTTT. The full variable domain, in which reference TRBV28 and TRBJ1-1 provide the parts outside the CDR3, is DVKVTQSSRYLVKRTGEKVFLECVQDMDHENMFWYRQDPGLGLRLIYFSYDVKMKEKGDIPEGYSVSREKKERFSLILESASTNQTSMYLCASSTRQRGIMNTEAFFGQGTRLTVV.

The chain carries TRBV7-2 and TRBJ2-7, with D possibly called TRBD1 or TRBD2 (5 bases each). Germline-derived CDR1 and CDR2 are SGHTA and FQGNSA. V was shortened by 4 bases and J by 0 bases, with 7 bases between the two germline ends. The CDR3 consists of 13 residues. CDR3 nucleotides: TGTGCCAGCAGCTATGGGGGCTCCTACGAGCAGTACTTC. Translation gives CASSYGGSYEQYF.

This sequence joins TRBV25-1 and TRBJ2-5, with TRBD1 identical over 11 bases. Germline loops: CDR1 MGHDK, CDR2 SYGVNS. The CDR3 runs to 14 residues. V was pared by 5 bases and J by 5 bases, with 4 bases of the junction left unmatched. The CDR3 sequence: CASSRTGGGETQYF. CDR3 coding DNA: TGTGCCAGCAGTCGGACAGGGGGCGGGGAGACCCAGTACTTC. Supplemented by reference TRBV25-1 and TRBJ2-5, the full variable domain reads EADIYQTPRYLVIGTGKKITLECSQTMGHDKMYWYQQDPGMELHLIHYSYGVNSTEKGDLSSESTVSRIRTEHFPLTLESARPSHTSQYLCASSRTGGGETQYFGPGTRLLVL.

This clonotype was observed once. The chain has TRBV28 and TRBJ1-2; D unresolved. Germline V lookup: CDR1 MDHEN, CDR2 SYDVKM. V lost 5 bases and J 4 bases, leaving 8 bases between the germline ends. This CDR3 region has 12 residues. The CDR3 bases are TGTGCCAGCAGTGGCGGTCCCTATGGCTACACCTTC. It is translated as CASSGGPYGYTF.

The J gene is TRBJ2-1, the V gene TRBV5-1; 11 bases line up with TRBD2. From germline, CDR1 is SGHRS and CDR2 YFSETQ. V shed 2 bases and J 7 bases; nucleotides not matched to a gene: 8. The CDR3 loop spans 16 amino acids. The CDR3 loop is CASSFLAGGPGNEQFF. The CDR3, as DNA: TGCGCCAGCAGCTTCTTAGCGGGAGGGCCGGGAAATGAGCAGTTCTTC.

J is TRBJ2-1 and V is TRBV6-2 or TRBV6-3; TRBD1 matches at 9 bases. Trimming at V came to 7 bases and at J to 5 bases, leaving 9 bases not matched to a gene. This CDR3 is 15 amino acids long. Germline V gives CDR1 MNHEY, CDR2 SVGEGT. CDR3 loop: CASMDGTGYNNEQFF. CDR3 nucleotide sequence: TGTGCCAGCATGGACGGGACAGGGTACAACAATGAGCAGTTCTTC.

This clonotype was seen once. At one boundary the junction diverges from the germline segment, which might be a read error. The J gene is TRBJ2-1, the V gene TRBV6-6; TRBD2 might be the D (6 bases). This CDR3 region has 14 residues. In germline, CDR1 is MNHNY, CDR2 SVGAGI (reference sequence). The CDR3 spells CASNLGTAIGEQFF. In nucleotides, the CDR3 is TGCGCCAGCAACCTAGGGACTGCTATCGGGGAGCAGTTCTTC.

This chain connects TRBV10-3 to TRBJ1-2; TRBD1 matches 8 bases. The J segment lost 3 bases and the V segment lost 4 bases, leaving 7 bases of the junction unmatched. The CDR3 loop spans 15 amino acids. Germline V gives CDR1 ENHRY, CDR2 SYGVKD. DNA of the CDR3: TGTGCCATCAGTGGGACACCAGGGGGCGACTATGGCTACACCTTC. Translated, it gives CAISGTPGGDYGYTF.

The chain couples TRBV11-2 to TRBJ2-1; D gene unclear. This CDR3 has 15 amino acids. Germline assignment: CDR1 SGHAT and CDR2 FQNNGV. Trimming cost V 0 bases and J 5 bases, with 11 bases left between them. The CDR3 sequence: CASSLDRPADNEQFF. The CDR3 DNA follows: TGTGCCAGCAGCTTAGATCGGCCCGCAGACAATGAGCAGTTCTTC.

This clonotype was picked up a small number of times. DNA of the CDR3: TGTGCCAGCAGCCAAGTGGGGAGCGCTCAGCCCCAGCATTTT. It codes for CASSQVGSAQPQHF. This chain links TRBV14 with TRBJ1-5; D gene uncertain. The CDR3 spans 14 residues. Trimming took off 1 base at V and 6 bases at J, with 10 bases between the two ends. The germline CDR1 and CDR2 sequences are SGHDN and FVKESK.

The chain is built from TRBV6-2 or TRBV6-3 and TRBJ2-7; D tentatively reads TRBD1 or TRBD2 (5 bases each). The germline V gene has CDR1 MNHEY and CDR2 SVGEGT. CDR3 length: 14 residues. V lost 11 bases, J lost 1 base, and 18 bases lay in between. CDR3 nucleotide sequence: TGTGCCTGCCACTCCGGGACGGAGTCCTACGAGCAGTACTTC. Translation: CACHSGTESYEQYF.

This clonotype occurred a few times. The CDR3 DNA reads TGTGCCAGCAGCCGAGGCCCGGAGGCTAATGAAAAACTGTTTTTT. Residues: CASSRGPEANEKLFF. This chain connects TRBV7-6 to TRBJ1-4; D gene unclear. The V gene's germline CDR1 is SGHVS and CDR2 FNYEAQ. V was shortened by 5 bases and J by 3 bases, with 13 bases between the two germline ends. CDR3 length: 15 residues.

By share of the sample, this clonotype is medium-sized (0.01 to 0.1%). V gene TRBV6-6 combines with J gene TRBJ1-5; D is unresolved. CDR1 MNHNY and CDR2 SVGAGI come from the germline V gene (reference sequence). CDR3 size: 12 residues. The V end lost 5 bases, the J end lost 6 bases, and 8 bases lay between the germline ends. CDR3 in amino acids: CASSLWGQPQHF. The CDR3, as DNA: TGTGCCAGCAGTCTCTGGGGTCAGCCCCAGCATTTT.

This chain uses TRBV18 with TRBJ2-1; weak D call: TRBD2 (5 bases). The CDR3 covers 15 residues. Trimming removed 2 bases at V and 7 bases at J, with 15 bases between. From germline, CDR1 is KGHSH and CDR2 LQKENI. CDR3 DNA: TGTGCCAGCTCACCATCCAGCGGCGCCACTAATGAGCAGTTCTTC. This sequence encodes CASSPSSGATNEQFF. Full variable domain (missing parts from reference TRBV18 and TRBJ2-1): NAGVMQNPRHLVRRRGQEARLRCSPMKGHSHVYWYRQLPEEGLKFMVYLQKENIIDESGMPKERFSAEFPKEGPSILRIQQVVRGDSAAYFCASSPSSGATNEQFFGPGTRLTVL.